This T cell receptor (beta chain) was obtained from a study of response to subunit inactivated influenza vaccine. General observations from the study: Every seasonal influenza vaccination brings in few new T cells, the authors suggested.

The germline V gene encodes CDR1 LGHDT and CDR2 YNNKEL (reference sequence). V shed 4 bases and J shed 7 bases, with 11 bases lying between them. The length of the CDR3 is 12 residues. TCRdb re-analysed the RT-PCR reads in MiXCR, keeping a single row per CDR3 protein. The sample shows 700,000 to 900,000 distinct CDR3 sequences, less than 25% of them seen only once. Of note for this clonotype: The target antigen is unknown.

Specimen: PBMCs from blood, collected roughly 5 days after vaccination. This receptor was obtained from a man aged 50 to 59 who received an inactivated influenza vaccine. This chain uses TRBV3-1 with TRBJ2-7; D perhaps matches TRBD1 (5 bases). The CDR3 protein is CASSLAGFEQYF. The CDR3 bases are TGTGCCAGCAGCCTCGCAGGGTTTGAGCAGTACTTC.